The sequence of this T cell receptor (beta chain) was determined in a study of blood T cell repertoires in COVID-19. Points on this clone: The same CDR3 also results from other DNA sequences found in this sample.

Trimming stripped 3 bases from V and 5 bases from J, with 8 bases between. The CDR3 has 12 residues. Germline values: CDR1 SEHNR, CDR2 FQNEAQ (reference sequence). TCRdb's table, derived via immunoSEQ multiplex PCR, lists solely in-frame clones and lacks some. The table records roughly 300,000 clones, roughly 90% of them present only once. The TCR sequence derives from a woman aged 30 to 39 who had recovered from COVID-19. The sequencing input was PBMCs or T cells enriched from blood (not recorded which). The chain uses TRBV7-9 and TRBJ2-7; no clear D. The CDR3 reads CASSFGQDEQYF. For the CDR3, the DNA is TGTGCCAGCAGCTTCGGCCAGGACGAGCAGTACTTC.